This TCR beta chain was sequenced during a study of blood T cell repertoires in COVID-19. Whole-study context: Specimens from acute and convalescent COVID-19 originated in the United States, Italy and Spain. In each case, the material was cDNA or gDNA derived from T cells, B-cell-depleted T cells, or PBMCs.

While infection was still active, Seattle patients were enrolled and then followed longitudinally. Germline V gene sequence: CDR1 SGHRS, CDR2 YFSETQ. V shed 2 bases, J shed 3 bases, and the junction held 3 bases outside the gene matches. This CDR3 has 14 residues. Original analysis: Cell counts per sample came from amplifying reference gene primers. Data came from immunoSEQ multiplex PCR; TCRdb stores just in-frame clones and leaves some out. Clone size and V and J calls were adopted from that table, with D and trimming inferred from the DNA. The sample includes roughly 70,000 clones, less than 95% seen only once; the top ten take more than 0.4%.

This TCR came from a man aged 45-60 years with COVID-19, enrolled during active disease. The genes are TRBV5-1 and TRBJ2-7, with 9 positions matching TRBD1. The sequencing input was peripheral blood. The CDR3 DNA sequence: TGCGCCAGCAGCTTAAGACAGGGGGGCTACGAGCAGTACTTC. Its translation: CASSLRQGGYEQYF.